The clone carrying this T cell receptor beta chain was picked up one time. Its antigen is currently unknown. The data originate from a study of shared clonotypes between healthy human individuals. General study points: Some clonotypes were shared by all four sorted-subset donors, while others were not shared. The non-shared ones had lower generation probabilities than the shared ones.

Germline V CDR1 and CDR2: SGHVS, FQNEAQ. Trimming at V came to 1 base and at J to 1 base, leaving 5 bases not matched to a gene. This CDR3 is built from 17 residues. CD8 cells regarded as naive lacked CD45RO, were positively chosen for CCR7, and omitted terminally differentiated effector memory CD45RA+ cells. Every donor, a Caucasian adult, lived in Nashville, Tennessee. Every subset had its genomic DNA shared out evenly among several immunoSEQ plates. Each replicate PCR on the sorted subsets used 150 to 200 ng DNA (roughly 32,000 T cell genomes). Measured with immunoSEQ multiplex PCR; TCRdb has only the in-frame clones, and not every one. The sample lists over 800,000 clones; more than 85% were seen once.

The sequenced sample consisted of naive CD8+ T cells sorted from blood. The receptor's source is a man younger than 40 in good health. The gene calls are TRBV7-8 and TRBJ2-3; 10 positions match TRBD2. This chain's CDR3 is CASSLDFGTSGTDTQYF. The CDR3, as DNA: TGTGCCAGCAGCTTAGATTTTGGGACTAGCGGCACAGATACGCAGTATTTT.